The entry below gives a single T cell receptor beta chain sequence along with its context. This clone's antigen is unknown. No per-base quality is available; no much larger clone lies one base away. Library preparation employed the immunoSEQ multiplex PCR assay. For the multiplex PCR, a mixture combining 60 forward primers for TCR Vbeta segments and 13 reverse primers for TCR Jbeta segments was used. The CDR3 region of rearranged TCR beta genes was amplified from genomic DNA with a multiplex PCR assay. On the Illumina HiSeq System, the amplified TCR beta libraries were sequenced as 87-base-pair reads. The original methods were these. A later analysis tallied tens of millions of unique TCR beta chains across the 660 or so repertoires, and about 10 million of those chains were shared by two or more donors. A nearest-neighbor algorithm error-corrected the raw reads and collapsed the reads into unique sequences, merging closely related sequences to remove PCR and sequencing errors. Alignment of CDR3 sequences to IMGT reference sequences was used to assign V, D and J gene segments. Each retained sequence needed at least a six-nucleotide match to both a V gene segment and a J gene segment. A rearrangement was called productive if the CDR3 had no stop codons and remained in frame with V and J, and every other rearrangement was called non-productive. Following IMGT convention, CDR3 was defined as the stretch from the second conserved V-encoded cysteine up to the conserved J-encoded phenylalanine. In an earlier analysis of some 550 of the donors, sequences lacking an unambiguous match to a single V gene segment were excluded. An earlier analysis of a few hundred of the donors called V segments functional above 56.7% productive rearrangements and segregating when the between-donor standard deviation exceeded 5%. To diagnose cytomegalovirus status from the catalog of TCR beta chain sequences, a statistical classification framework was built. In a later analysis, V and J genes were assigned by comparing TCR nucleotide sequences against IMGT/GENE-DB human TR gene sequences. Using the TCRdist pipeline, a later analysis assigned CDR3 sequences along with most-parsimonious VDJ recombination scenarios. A later analysis defined each TCR beta chain by its CDR3 amino acid sequence plus V-gene family, and excluded reads lacking a unique V-gene family. A later analysis removed several hundred highly shared, low-generation-probability nucleotide sequences to deal with suspected cross-contamination and a sequencing artifact. For each public chain, a later analysis derived a clonal expansion index from normalized ranks of inferred template counts within each repertoire. In a later analysis, generation probabilities were computed using a VDJ recombination model fitted to out-of-frame rearrangements, and the results were checked against IGoR. In a later analysis, TCR-TCR, TCR-HLA and TCR-CMV co-occurrence was scored with hypergeometric tests, and a repertoire-size bias correction was applied to TCR pairs. In a later analysis, false discovery rates were estimated by permuting HLA or CMV assignments 20 times. In a later analysis, co-occurring TCRs were grouped with DBSCAN, and TCRdist sequence similarity was added when clustering was performed within HLA-allele-positive subsets. Repertoires with fewer than 30,000 or more than 120,000 public chains were left out of co-occurrence clustering, as were four to six repertoires with anomalous nucleotide sharing. TCRdb's version of the immuneACCESS table is confined to in-frame rearrangements and falls short of the full clone set. An unresolved V gene accounts for under half of the shortfall where checked; the remainder is of unknown origin. D and trimming come from the DNA, and the V and J calls and clone size come from that table. Recorded for this sample are fewer than 200,000 clones; roughly 84% of them occurred a single time. Under 1.1% of the sample is taken by the ten largest.

The cohort consisted of approximately 690 healthy bone marrow donors. All cohort members were sampled while nominally healthy, although unrecorded immune exposures were likely present. The donor tested CMV seronegative and was one of the 352 seronegative cohort members. Every donor gave a peripheral blood sample, and the peripheral blood mononuclear cells from that sample were used for TCR beta sequencing. The Qiagen DNeasy Blood Extraction Kit was used to extract genomic DNA from the blood cell samples. This entry is derived from a study of cytomegalovirus exposure and HLA in healthy donors (dated by TCRdb to 2016 to 2017). About the full investigation: An earlier analysis of 587 of the donors reported over 250 Gb of sequence data and some 110 million unique TCR beta sequences obtained from about 179 million T cells. In the later analysis, no new phenotypic data were used to find candidate immune exposures; instead, reliance was placed on TCR beta sequences and their occurrence across donors. In an earlier analysis of a few hundred of the donors, high-throughput TCR beta sequencing was used to judge whether each TCR beta V gene segment behaved as functional or pseudogenic. Four to six DR-DQ haplotypes were handled as single units for association and clustering, since linkage in the cohort was strong. The genetic ancestry cluster associated with self-reported Caucasian donors included 81% of the roughly 360 genotyped donors. A later analysis re-examined previously published TCR beta repertoires from over 500 donors and added high-resolution HLA genotyping to investigate patterns of TCR occurrence. To predict cytomegalovirus infection status, the study brought together high-throughput TCR immunosequencing, statistical association of individual TCRs with disease status, and machine learning. Around 330 gigabases of sequencing data and 75 million to 85 million unique TCR sequences made up an early release that covered over 550 HLA-typed donors. A separate validation cohort of more than 100 different subjects was used in addition to the approximately 610-subject first cohort. The study profiled the T cell repertoires of about 720 subjects by immunosequencing and related them to cytomegalovirus serostatus. Donor age, sex, ethnicity and CMV serostatus were compiled alongside the repertoire data. HLA typing included class I and class II loci at four-digit resolution. In a later genetic analysis, genome-wide SNP genotypes for about 60% of the 666 donors were used, and that subset was treated as a discovery cohort. Typing coverage differed by locus: A, B, C, DRB1 and DQB1 were typed in about 620-630 donors, DQA1 in about 550, DPA1 in some 570, and DPB1 in 472. All discovery cohort repertoires had been generated using a single sequencing platform. Among under 450 genotyped donors of the cohort, an average of about 240,000 unique TCR beta nucleotide sequences were sequenced per donor, approximately 20% of them non-productive. The study aimed to test whether signatures of past pathogen exposure could be identified by cataloging public T cell receptors. On the study overall, not on this receptor specifically: A total of 150 or so TCR beta chains were listed by the study as associated with cytomegalovirus. Across donors, most TCR sequences were observed very rarely, whereas some public TCRs were present in many individuals. According to a later genetic analysis, donors in an Asian-associated ancestry cluster had fewer N-insertions in productive TCRs than the approximately 710-donor mean. Broadly in line with IMGT annotations, most TCR beta V segments showed up in productive rearrangements about 87% or about 30% of the time in an earlier analysis of several hundred of the donors. Sequencing depth was assumed to be roughly uniform across donors in the presence/absence analyses, though that assumption may not hold. A later analysis found that TCR association rates varied across HLA loci, with DRB1 alleles showing the most associated TCRs and HLA-C alleles the fewest. According to a later analysis, most CMV-associated TCR beta chains appeared to be HLA-restricted, and the HLA associations seemed to be driven largely by CMV exposure. In a later analysis, HLA-associated TCR beta chains were found to be more clonally expanded and to have lower generation probabilities than equally common non-associated chains. Immune exposure information for the cohort was limited to CMV serostatus. It was suggested by the authors that the approach could potentially be generalized to other disease states and immunological phenotypes. When HLA alleles, especially DR and DQ, strongly co-occurred, attributing TCR associations to individual alleles was difficult. Some IMGT-functional V segments, including TRBV6-2 and TRBV6-3, could not be told apart with the 87-base-pair reads, so those segments were excluded. In both the original and validation cohorts, the classifier was reported to diagnose cytomegalovirus status with high specificity and sensitivity. Linkage disequilibrium might explain the correlated functional status among segregating V segments, but an unknown experimental factor could not be ruled out. A later genetic analysis associated a missense DCLRE1C variant with V-gene and J-gene trimming of TCR beta chains, and an independent cohort replicated the association. A further reported finding was that TCR beta sequences accurately predicted the HLA-A and HLA-B alleles for most subjects in the first cohort. At a false discovery rate of 0.05, a later analysis linked around 17,000 TCR beta sequences to specific HLA alleles. Because counts were too low, 15 or so rarely observed V segments, including chromosome 9 orphons, were excluded from the earlier analysis of several hundred of the donors. This cohort had only TCR beta chains sequenced, and the lack of alpha or paired-chain data limited which features could be detected. HLA typing was unavailable for some donors at each locus, so association tests used only the typed subset. A cluster of highly shared sequence variants was judged likely to be a technical artifact of the sequencing pipeline. A few of the identified cytomegalovirus-associated TCR beta chains were confirmed in vitro to be specific for cytomegalovirus antigens. In a later analysis, several top co-occurrence clusters were reported to appear linked to parvovirus B19, influenza, CMV and Epstein-Barr virus.

Counted from cysteine to phenylalanine, this CDR3 has 10 amino acids. Only the CDR3 region is kept as DNA, spanning 30 bases read in frame from base 1. CDR1 and CDR2, looked up from the germline V gene, are MDHEN and SYDVKM. At the junction V is shortened by 9 bases and J by 3 bases, with 3 bases in between. The rearranged segments are TRBV28 and TRBJ1-5; the D gene identity is not certain. The sequence came from a man younger than 40 in good health and CMV-seronegative. Sequencing input: PBMCs. The CDR3 corresponds to CASNNQPQHF. The DNA sequence follows: TGTGCCAGTAACAATCAGCCCCAGCATTTT. Reference TRBV28 and TRBJ1-5 proteins supply the regions before and after the CDR3; the full variable domain is: DVKVTQSSRYLVKRTGEKVFLECVQDMDHENMFWYRQDPGLGLRLIYFSYDVKMKEKGDIPEGYSVSREKKERFSLILESASTNQTSMYLCASNNQPQHFGDGTRLSIL.